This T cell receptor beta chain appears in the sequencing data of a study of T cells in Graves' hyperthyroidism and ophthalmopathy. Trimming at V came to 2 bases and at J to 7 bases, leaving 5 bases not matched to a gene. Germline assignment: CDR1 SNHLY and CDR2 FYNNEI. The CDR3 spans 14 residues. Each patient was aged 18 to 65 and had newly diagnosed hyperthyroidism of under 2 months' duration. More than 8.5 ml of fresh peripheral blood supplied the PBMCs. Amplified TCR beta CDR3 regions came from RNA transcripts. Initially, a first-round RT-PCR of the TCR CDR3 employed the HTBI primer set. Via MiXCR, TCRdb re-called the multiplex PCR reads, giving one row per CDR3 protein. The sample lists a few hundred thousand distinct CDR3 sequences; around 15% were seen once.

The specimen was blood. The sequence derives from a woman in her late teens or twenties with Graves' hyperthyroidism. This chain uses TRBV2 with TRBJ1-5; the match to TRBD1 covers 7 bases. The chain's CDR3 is CASSEMTGKQPQHF. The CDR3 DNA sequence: TGTGCCAGCAGTGAAATGACAGGGAAACAGCCCCAGCATTTT.